These 25 T cell receptor beta chains were sequenced from one sample in a study of neoadjuvant anti-PD-1 for oral cavity cancer. Data came from immunoSEQ multiplex PCR; TCRdb stores just in-frame clones and leaves some out. Among 15,000 to 20,000 clones listed, about 66% were seen once. The source material was PBMCs, sampled before nivolumab (anti-PD-1) treatment. The receptors come from a person between 40 and 79 years old with oral cavity squamous cell carcinoma.

This clone was counted between two and nine times. The V gene is TRBV18, the J gene TRBJ2-7, with TRBD1 matching over 8 bases. Trimming cost V 0 bases and J 3 bases; bases outside gene matches: 1. This CDR3 has 14 amino acids. Germline V lookup: CDR1 KGHSH, CDR2 LQKENI. CDR3 protein: CASSPPGQVYEQYF. The DNA for the CDR3 is TGTGCCAGCTCACCACCGGGACAGGTCTACGAGCAGTACTTC. Looking up the rest from reference TRBV18 and TRBJ2-7 gives the full variable domain: NAGVMQNPRHLVRRRGQEARLRCSPMKGHSHVYWYRQLPEEGLKFMVYLQKENIIDESGMPKERFSAEFPKEGPSILRIQQVVRGDSAAYFCASSPPGQVYEQYFGPGTRLTVT.

The sample holds a few counts of this clone. The chain carries TRBV7-9 and TRBJ1-2; D might be TRBD1 (5 bases). There are 15 residues in the CDR3. Trimming took off 5 bases at V and 6 bases at J, with 19 bases between the two ends. The germline V gene has CDR1 SEHNR and CDR2 FQNEAQ (reference sequence). CDR3 sequence: CASSEDGTGVDGYTF. CDR3 nucleotide sequence: TGTGCCAGCAGCGAGGACGGGACGGGGGTGGATGGCTACACCTTC.

This sequence joins TRBV5-6 and TRBJ2-7, with 9 bases aligning to TRBD1. The CDR3 loop spans 15 amino acids. Germline V CDR1 and CDR2: SGHDT, YYEEEE. The ends lost 4 bases at V and 4 bases at J; junction bases unmatched: 9. The CDR3 region has the DNA TGTGCCAGCAGCCCAGAGTTGGGACAGGGATACGAGCAGTACTTC. Its protein product is CASSPELGQGYEQYF.

The J gene is TRBJ1-4, the V gene TRBV11-2, with 7 bases identical to TRBD1. Germline V gene sequence: CDR1 SGHAT, CDR2 FQNNGV. The CDR3 runs 15 residues. V shed 5 bases and J 3 bases; nucleotides not matched to a gene: 6. The DNA for the CDR3 is TGTGCCAGCAGCCCCCGGGACAGAGCTAATGAAAAACTGTTTTTT. It specifies CASSPRDRANEKLFF.

The chain is built from TRBV6-6 and TRBJ1-2; perhaps TRBD1 as D (6 bases). V was shortened by 2 bases and J by 6 bases, with 16 bases between the two germline ends. The CDR3 runs to 15 residues. Germline CDR1 is MNHNY and CDR2 is SVGAGI (reference sequence). The CDR3 sequence is CASSYHTGIEDGYTF. Here the CDR3 DNA reads TGTGCCAGCAGTTACCATACAGGGATTGAGGATGGCTACACCTTC.

This clone was seen only once. This rearrangement joins TRBV10-2 to TRBJ2-7; the D is unclear. CDR1 WSHSY and CDR2 SAAADI come from the germline V gene. V lost 3 bases, J lost 2 bases, and 14 bases lay in between. CDR3 length: 15 amino acids. CDR3 coding DNA: TGCGCCAGCAGTGACCCGGGCCACGGCACCTACGAGCAGTACTTC. Its protein is CASSDPGHGTYEQYF.

The CDR3 spells CASSQIQGDTEAFF. The CDR3 nucleotides read TGTGCCAGCAGTCAGATACAGGGAGACACTGAAGCTTTCTTT. The chain uses TRBV6-6 and TRBJ1-1; D may be TRBD1 (6 bases). Trimming stripped 5 bases from V and 3 bases from J, with 13 bases between. In germline, CDR1 is MNHNY, CDR2 SVGAGI (reference sequence). The CDR3 runs to 14 residues.

The chain combines TRBV5-1 with TRBJ1-1, with D possibly matching TRBD1 (5 bases). Trimming cost V 3 bases and J 1 base, with 19 bases left between them. The CDR3 is 17 amino acids. Germline V CDR1 and CDR2: SGHRS, YFSETQ. The CDR3, as DNA: TGCGCCAGCAGCTGGCCCAGGGAAAGGGGAGGGAACACTGAAGCTTTCTTT. Its translation: CASSWPRERGGNTEAFF. The variable domain in full, with the rest retrieved from reference TRBV5-1 and TRBJ1-1, is KAGVTQTPRYLIKTRGQQVTLSCSPISGHRSVSWYQQTPGQGLQFLFEYFSETQRNKGNFPGRFSGRQFSNSRSEMNVSTLELGDSALYLCASSWPRERGGNTEAFFGQGTRLTVV.

The table lists this clone with a few counts. V is TRBV7-9 and J is TRBJ2-1, with 8 bases lining up with TRBD2. V lost 5 bases to trimming and J lost 7 bases; unmatched junction nucleotides: 13. Germline V CDR1 and CDR2: SEHNR, FQNEAQ (reference sequence). This CDR3 is 16 amino acids long. The CDR3 region is CASSQTTSAESNEQFF. The CDR3 nucleotides are TGTGCCAGCAGCCAAACGACTAGCGCTGAGAGTAATGAGCAGTTCTTC.

V is TRBV7-6 and J is TRBJ1-5, with a weak D call TRBD1 (6 bases). CDR3 length equals 14 residues. V lost 1 base and J 9 bases, leaving 13 bases between the germline ends. Germline-derived CDR1 and CDR2 are SGHVS and FNYEAQ. The CDR3 DNA follows: TGTGCCAGCAGCTTAGTAAAGGGGGTAGGGCCCCAGCATTTT. Protein sequence: CASSLVKGVGPQHF.

The chain uses TRBV5-6 and TRBJ1-1, with D possibly TRBD1 on 5 matching bases. CDR1 is SGHDT and CDR2 is YYEEEE in the germline V gene. The V end lost 2 bases, the J end lost 3 bases, and 11 bases lay between the germline ends. The CDR3 length is 14 residues. CDR3 amino acids: CASSFGGGYTEAFF. DNA for the CDR3: TGTGCCAGCAGCTTTGGGGGAGGGTACACTGAAGCTTTCTTT. Full variable domain (remainder filled in from reference TRBV5-6 and TRBJ1-1): DAGVTQSPTHLIKTRGQQVTLRCSPKSGHDTVSWYQQALGQGPQFIFQYYEEEERQRGNFPDRFSGHQFPNYSSELNVNALLLGDSALYLCASSFGGGYTEAFFGQGTRLTVV.

This clone has more than one count but fewer than ten. The rearrangement uses TRBV7-8 and TRBJ2-7; 7 bases agree with TRBD2. There are 14 residues in the CDR3. The V gene end was trimmed by 0 bases and the J gene end by 6 bases; junction bases not matched to a gene: 5. CDR1 and CDR2 (germline): SGHVS, FQNEAQ. For the CDR3, the DNA is TGTGCCAGCAGCTTAGCATTGCGGGAGCGCGAGCAGTACTTC. It codes for CASSLALREREQYF.

This clone has just one count. The gene calls are TRBV11-2 and TRBJ2-2, with TRBD1 identical over 7 bases. The ends lost 3 bases at V and 3 bases at J; junction bases unmatched: 1. Germline CDR1 SGHAT, CDR2 FQNNGV. The CDR3 runs 14 residues. This CDR3 is CASSFGQDTGELFF. The CDR3 nucleotides are TGTGCCAGCAGCTTCGGACAGGACACCGGGGAGCTGTTTTTT.

This clone was counted only a few times. This chain uses TRBV10-3 with TRBJ2-1; TRBD2 is a possible D gene (6 bases). The CDR3 has 14 amino acids. Germline CDR1 ENHRY, CDR2 SYGVKD. Trimming shortened V by 6 bases and J by 4 bases, and 13 bases separated the two germline ends. The CDR3 sequence is CAIRRDFEYNEQFF. For the CDR3, the DNA is TGTGCCATCAGAAGGGACTTTGAATACAATGAGCAGTTCTTC.

This clone has a single count. The rearrangement joins TRBV11-2 to TRBJ2-5, with D maybe TRBD2 (6 bases). Trimming stripped 1 base from V and 5 bases from J, with 8 bases between. Germline V gene data show CDR1 as SGHAT and CDR2 as FQNNGV. The CDR3 length is 13 residues. The DNA for the CDR3 is TGTGCCAGCAGCTTAGGGGAGGTCGAGACCCAGTACTTC. Protein: CASSLGEVETQYF.

The chain uses TRBV10-3 and TRBJ1-2; perhaps TRBD1 as D (5 bases). Germline lookup yields CDR1 ENHRY and CDR2 SYGVKD. Trimming shortened V by 3 bases and J by 5 bases, and 13 bases separated the two germline ends. This CDR3 comprises 14 residues. The DNA for the CDR3 is TGTGCCATCAGTGATAATCAGGGAGATTATGGCTACACCTTC. It is translated as CAISDNQGDYGYTF.

The chain carries TRBV6-5 and TRBJ2-2; no firm D call. Trimming stripped 2 bases from V and 6 bases from J, with 7 bases between. This CDR3 has 13 residues. Germline CDR1 and CDR2: MNHEY and SVGAGI. The DNA for the CDR3 is TGTGCCAGCAGTTACGCGGTCGCCGGGGAGCTGTTTTTT. This translates into CASSYAVAGELFF.

V gene TRBV6-1 combines with J gene TRBJ1-5; D may be TRBD1 (5 bases). CDR3 size: 14 residues. With 5 bases removed from V and 6 bases from J, the gap between germline ends came to 14 bases. The germline V gene has CDR1 MNHNS and CDR2 SASEGT. This CDR3 is CASSPRDARQPQHF. The CDR3 DNA reads TGTGCCAGCAGTCCCCGGGACGCCCGTCAGCCCCAGCATTTT.

The rearrangement joins TRBV5-1 to TRBJ2-3, with D hard to call. Germline values: CDR1 SGHRS, CDR2 YFSETQ. V lost 0 bases and J lost 0, with 8 bases in between. The CDR3 loop spans 15 amino acids. CDR3 region: CASSLEPKSTDTQYF. For the CDR3, the DNA is TGCGCCAGCAGCTTGGAACCCAAAAGCACAGATACGCAGTATTTT.

V is TRBV28 and J is TRBJ1-2; 7 bases line up with TRBD1. CDR1 and CDR2 (germline): MDHEN, SYDVKM. V was pared by 11 bases and J by 2 bases, with 8 bases of the junction left unmatched. The CDR3 contains 13 residues. This CDR3 is CAAKGQPNYGYTF. The CDR3 DNA follows: TGTGCCGCTAAGGGACAGCCGAACTATGGCTACACCTTC.

The V and J genes are TRBV9 and TRBJ1-3; 8 bases match TRBD1. The CDR3 consists of 15 residues. J lost 4 bases, V lost 3 bases, and 6 bases had no gene match. Germline V gene sequence: CDR1 SGDLS, CDR2 YYNGEE. The CDR3 here is CASSAKDRAGNTIYF. Written as DNA, the CDR3 is TGTGCCAGCAGCGCGAAGGACAGGGCAGGAAACACCATATATTTT. The whole variable domain, filled in from reference TRBV9 and TRBJ1-3, reads DSGVTQTPKHLITATGQRVTLRCSPRSGDLSVYWYQQSLDQGLQFLIQYYNGEERAKGNILERFSAQQFPDLHSELNLSSLELGDSALYFCASSAKDRAGNTIYFGEGSWLTVV.

J is TRBJ1-5 and V is TRBV6-6; maybe TRBD1 (6 bases). CDR3 length: 16 amino acids. Trimming removed 5 bases at V and 3 bases at J, with 17 bases between. Germline-derived CDR1 and CDR2 are MNHNY and SVGAGI (reference sequence). The CDR3 nucleotides are TGTGCCAGCAGTACCCACAGGGAGGTGGCCAATCAGCCCCAGCATTTT. Translation: CASSTHREVANQPQHF.

The sample holds a few counts of this clone. The J gene is TRBJ2-3, the V gene TRBV7-9, with D possibly matching TRBD1 (6 bases). Deletions cut 4 bases from V and 6 bases from J, with 17 bases between. Germline values: CDR1 SEHNR, CDR2 FQNEAQ (reference sequence). The CDR3 runs to 15 residues. In nucleotides, the CDR3 is TGTGCCAGCAGCTCCGGGACACACGAGGGTGATACGCAGTATTTT. It yields the protein CASSSGTHEGDTQYF.

The chain recombines TRBV2 with TRBJ1-4; TRBD1 matches 10 bases. CDR1 and CDR2 from the germline V gene are SNHLY and FYNNEI. The CDR3 contains 15 residues. After removal of 5 bases from V and 6 bases from J, the junction contained 6 bases not matched to a gene. The CDR3 DNA is TGTGCCAGCAGTCTAACCGGGACAGGGGATGAAAAACTGTTTTTT. It codes for CASSLTGTGDEKLFF.

J is TRBJ2-3 and V is TRBV6-5; D tentatively fits TRBD1 or TRBD2 (5 bases each). CDR3 size: 14 residues. With 6 bases removed from V and 0 bases from J, the gap between germline ends came to 10 bases. Germline V CDR1 and CDR2: MNHEY, SVGAGI. As DNA, the CDR3 is TGTGCCAGCAGACGTGAGGGGAGCACAGATACGCAGTATTTT. Translated: CASRREGSTDTQYF.